This T cell receptor beta chain is from a study of cytomegalovirus exposure and HLA in healthy donors. Study results and limitations: Subsequent analysis found a tendency for first-cohort TCR clusters to co-occur within the 95 to 150 validation repertoires. In vitro checks showed that three CMV-associated chains really do target CMV antigens. Cytomegalovirus association was assigned to more than 150 TCR beta chains.

Profiling relied on immunoSEQ multiplex PCR, and the TCRdb table lists in-frame clones only, not all of them. The sample contains some 120,000 clones, around nine tenths of which appear only once. CDR3 length equals 17 residues. J was trimmed by 2 bases and V by 6 bases; bases with no gene match: 11. Germline lookup yields CDR1 LGHNT and CDR2 FRNRAP. About this clone: Its specificity is not known.

Separation from the 666-subject first cohort characterized the roughly 120-subject validation cohort, to which the donors belonged. Sequenced sample: PBMCs. J is TRBJ1-4 and V is TRBV12-5; 8 positions match TRBD1. This TCR was recovered from a woman aged 18-29 years in good health and CMV-seronegative. CDR3 sequence: CASGQRTGFGTNEKLFF. As DNA, the CDR3 is TGTGCTAGTGGGCAGAGGACAGGGTTCGGGACTAATGAAAAACTGTTTTTT.